What follows are 30 T cell receptor beta chains derived from one specimen sequenced in a study of T cells in Graves' hyperthyroidism and ophthalmopathy (dated by TCRdb to about 2019). The receptor library was made with multiplex PCR. Sequenced using an Illumina HiSeq 2000. Amplification of TCR beta CDR3 regions was carried out from RNA transcripts. For the first round of RT-PCR on the TCR CDR3, the HTBI primer set was used together with the Qiagen OneStep RT-PCR kit. Through fastp at Q25 and MiXCR, TCRdb rebuilt clones from the public reads, retaining in-frame beta chains. Every entry covers one CDR3 protein and lists the most common genes and DNA from its rows. For this sample there are 350,000 to 400,000 distinct CDR3 sequences; roughly 19% appear just once. The ten most abundant clones make up around 3.4% of the sample. What was sequenced was blood. All receptors derive from a woman under 30 with Graves' hyperthyroidism.

This clonotype occurred a few times. This sequence joins TRBV30 and TRBJ2-7; D may match TRBD1 or TRBD2 (6 bases each). CDR1 and CDR2 (germline): GTSNPN, SVGIG (reference sequence). Trimming stripped 2 bases from V and 5 bases from J, with 25 bases between. The CDR3 runs to 17 residues. The CDR3 region is CAWSLLLRGRKPHEQYF. The CDR3 region has the DNA TGTGCCTGGAGTTTACTTCTTCGGGGGCGCAAACCCCACGAGCAGTACTTC.

As concerns this clonotype: A much larger clone differs by one base, so this may be a read error. The chain has TRBV30 and TRBJ1-2, with D tentatively TRBD1 (5 bases). From germline, CDR1 is GTSNPN and CDR2 SVGIG (reference sequence). The CDR3 has 16 amino acids. V was shortened by 4 bases and J by 6 bases, with 24 bases between the two germline ends. The CDR3 is CAWTVPRFGGVNGYTF. CDR3 nucleotide sequence: TGTGCCTGGACTGTACCTAGGTTTGGGGGAGTCAATGGCTACACCTTC.

Many counts were recorded for this clonotype. This chain links TRBV29-1 with TRBJ1-1, with D possibly TRBD1 on 5 matching bases. V lost 4 bases and J lost 1, with 10 bases in between. CDR1 is SQVTM and CDR2 is ANQGSEA in the germline V gene. This CDR3 region has 13 residues. The CDR3 nucleotides are TGCAGCGTTGGGGATCAGGGGAACACTGAAGCTTTCTTT. Amino acid sequence: CSVGDQGNTEAFF. The complete variable domain, with remaining parts taken from reference TRBV29-1 and TRBJ1-1, reads SAVISQKPSRDICQRGTSLTIQCQVDSQVTMMFWYRQQPGQSLTLIATANQGSEATYESGFVIDKFPISRPNLTFSTLTVSNMSPEDSSIYLCSVGDQGNTEAFFGQGTRLTVV.

This clonotype was seen ten or more times. The rearrangement links TRBV4-1 to TRBJ1-2; TRBD1 is a possible D gene (6 bases). The CDR3 loop spans 12 amino acids. V lost 3 bases, J lost 5 bases, and 7 bases lay in between. Germline-derived CDR1 and CDR2 are MGHRA and YSYEKL. The CDR3 bases are TGCGCCAGCAGCCAGGGGACATATGGCTACACCTTC. Residues: CASSQGTYGYTF.

In its sample, this clonotype was seen many times. The rearrangement links TRBV6-2 or TRBV6-3 to TRBJ1-5; D unresolved. Trimming shortened V by 0 bases and J by 5 bases, and 5 bases separated the two germline ends. Germline values: CDR1 MNHEY, CDR2 SVGEGT. The CDR3 is 13 residues long. The CDR3 reads CASSYSPHQPQHF. DNA for the CDR3: TGTGCCAGCAGTTACTCCCCTCATCAGCCCCAGCATTTT.

This clonotype showed up many times. The chain employs TRBV2 and TRBJ1-5, with D perhaps TRBD1 (5 bases). The CDR3 length is 12 residues. Per the germline V gene, CDR1 is SNHLY and CDR2 is FYNNEI. Trimming left V 6 bases short and J 11 bases short, with 14 bases between. The CDR3 reads CASRTTGGSQHF. The DNA of the CDR3 is TGTGCCAGCAGGACGACCGGGGGGTCCCAGCATTTT.

In its sample, this clonotype was seen many times. The J gene is TRBJ2-5, the V gene TRBV5-1; D possibly corresponds to TRBD1 (5 bases). This CDR3 has 13 residues. Trimming pared 0 bases from V and 5 bases from J, leaving 8 bases between. Germline-derived CDR1 and CDR2 are SGHRS and YFSETQ. The DNA for the CDR3 is TGCGCCAGCAGCTTGGCCAGGGTTGAGACCCAGTACTTC. Its protein is CASSLARVETQYF.

This clonotype has at least ten counts. This chain links TRBV6-5 with TRBJ1-5; the D gene is possibly TRBD1 (6 bases). The CDR3 sequence is 15 residues long. Trimming cost V 5 bases and J 0 bases, with 11 bases left between them. Per the germline V gene, CDR1 is MNHEY and CDR2 is SVGAGI. The CDR3 loop reads CASSHGQSSNQPQHF. The CDR3 bases are TGTGCCAGCAGTCACGGACAGAGTAGCAATCAGCCCCAGCATTTT.

In this sample, this clonotype turned up many times. The V call is TRBV20-1, the J call TRBJ1-5; tentative D call: TRBD1 (6 bases). V was clipped by 3 bases and J by 3 bases, with 9 bases between them. Germline V gene data show CDR1 as DFQATT and CDR2 as SNEGSKA (reference sequence). The CDR3 covers 13 residues. CDR3 loop: CSASWTDNQPQHF. The CDR3, as DNA: TGCAGTGCTAGTTGGACAGACAATCAGCCCCAGCATTTT.

Ten or more counts support this clonotype. The CDR3 coding sequence is TGTGCCAGCTACCTAGGGTCCTACGAGCAGTACTTC. This gives the protein CASYLGSYEQYF. This chain connects TRBV6-5 to TRBJ2-7; D uncertain. Trimming cost V 8 bases and J 1 base, with 9 bases left between them. The CDR3 totals 12 residues. The V gene's germline CDR1 is MNHEY and CDR2 SVGAGI.

The V call is TRBV4-1, the J call TRBJ1-5; 7 bases line up with TRBD1. The CDR3 spans 15 residues. CDR1 MGHRA and CDR2 YSYEKL come from the germline V gene. The J segment lost 3 bases and the V segment lost 2 bases, leaving 4 bases of the junction unmatched. CDR3 in DNA: TGCGCCAGCAGCCAAAGGGGGCCCCTCAATCAGCCCCAGCATTTT. Amino acids: CASSQRGPLNQPQHF.

This clonotype has more than one count but fewer than ten. The V gene is TRBV18, the J gene TRBJ1-1; D is unresolved. With 2 bases removed from V and 0 bases from J, the gap between germline ends came to 13 bases. Per the germline V gene, CDR1 is KGHSH and CDR2 is LQKENI. CDR3 length equals 16 residues. The CDR3: CASSPNRPGMNTEAFF. For the CDR3, the DNA is TGTGCCAGCTCACCAAACCGTCCCGGGATGAACACTGAAGCTTTCTTT.

This clonotype was found many times. This rearrangement joins TRBV27 to TRBJ2-5; D not resolved. The V end was cut by 2 bases, the J end by 0 bases, with 1 base between. The CDR3 contains 12 residues. Looked up from germline, CDR1 is MNHEY and CDR2 is SMNVEV (reference sequence). The CDR3 coding sequence is TGTGCCAGCAGTTTAAACCAAGAGACCCAGTACTTC. Translating it yields CASSLNQETQYF.

This clonotype was counted many times. V usage is TRBV9 and J usage is TRBJ1-1; no firm D call. From germline, CDR1 is SGDLS and CDR2 YYNGEE. This CDR3 spans 8 amino acids. V dropped 6 bases and J dropped 8 bases, with 2 bases sitting between them. CDR3 bases: TGTGCCAGCACCGAAGCTTTCTTT. Translation: CASTEAFF.

This clonotype appeared many times. The chain links TRBV7-9 to TRBJ1-5; no reliable D call. The CDR3 is made up of 15 amino acids. V was clipped by 4 bases and J by 6 bases, with 16 bases between them. Germline loops: CDR1 SEHNR, CDR2 FQNEAQ (reference sequence). The CDR3 DNA reads TGTGCCAGCAGCTCCTCCCAAGACTTCCTTCAGCCCCAGCATTTT. Its protein is CASSSSQDFLQPQHF.

The chain joins TRBV29-1 to TRBJ2-7; 8 bases agree with TRBD1. Per the germline V gene, CDR1 is SQVTM and CDR2 is ANQGSEA. The CDR3 totals 15 residues. The trim removed 3 bases at V and 0 bases at J, leaving 7 bases unmatched. Here the CDR3 reads CSVEASGGASYEQYF. The CDR3 DNA reads as TGCAGCGTTGAGGCCTCAGGGGGCGCCTCCTACGAGCAGTACTTC.

This clonotype was seen at least ten times. The genes are TRBV12-3 or TRBV12-4 and TRBJ1-2, with TRBD1 matching over 10 bases. Trimming at V came to 5 bases and at J to 7 bases, leaving 4 bases not matched to a gene. The CDR3 runs 13 residues. CDR3 protein: CASSGTGASGYTF. In DNA, the CDR3 is TGTGCCAGCAGTGGGACAGGGGCAAGTGGCTACACCTTC.

The sample holds many counts of this clonotype. The chain links TRBV5-5 to TRBJ1-2; no definite D call. Trimming shortened V by 1 base and J by 0 bases, and 13 bases separated the two germline ends. The CDR3 extends over 16 amino acids. Germline CDR1 is SGHKS and CDR2 is YYEKEE (reference sequence). This CDR3 reads CASSLRFTATNYGYTF. DNA of the CDR3: TGTGCCAGCAGCTTGAGGTTTACAGCTACTAACTATGGCTACACCTTC.

This clonotype was counted ten times or more. The chain carries TRBV2 and TRBJ2-2, with D hard to call. Per the germline V gene, CDR1 is SNHLY and CDR2 is FYNNEI. The CDR3 sequence is 12 residues long. Trimming took off 7 bases at V and 5 bases at J, with 8 bases between the two ends. The CDR3 region has the DNA TGTGCCAGCACCTTAGCAACCGGGGAGCTGTTTTTT. It yields the protein CASTLATGELFF.

This clonotype turned up a few times. The rearrangement uses TRBV11-2 and TRBJ2-3; 7 bases agree with TRBD1. With V trimmed by 5 bases and J by 5 bases, 7 bases remained unmatched. The CDR3 totals 14 residues. Germline V gives CDR1 SGHAT, CDR2 FQNNGV. This CDR3 reads CASSEPAGGDTQYF. The CDR3 DNA reads as TGTGCCAGCAGCGAACCGGCAGGGGGAGATACGCAGTATTTT.

This clonotype was found many times. V usage is TRBV20-1 and J usage is TRBJ1-1; the D is unclear. Trimming took 3 bases from V and 4 from J, leaving 9 bases between them. The CDR3 is made up of 12 amino acids. Germline CDR1 DFQATT, CDR2 SNEGSKA (reference sequence). CDR3 amino acids: CSASGQPTEAFF. CDR3 DNA sequence: TGCAGTGCTAGTGGCCAGCCCACTGAAGCTTTCTTT.

The chain links TRBV3-1 to TRBJ1-1, with 10 bases identical to TRBD1. V gave up 1 base and J gave up 4 bases; unmatched junction bases: 6. Per the germline V gene, CDR1 is LGHDT and CDR2 is YNNKEL (reference sequence). This CDR3 contains 16 residues. This chain's CDR3 is CASSQGGTGVGTEAFF. CDR3 in DNA: TGTGCCAGCAGCCAAGGAGGGACAGGGGTGGGCACTGAAGCTTTCTTT.

At least ten counts were recorded for this clonotype. The J gene is TRBJ2-4, the V gene TRBV30; possibly TRBD2 for D (6 bases). The CDR3 consists of 13 residues. Trimming pared 4 bases from V and 7 bases from J, leaving 14 bases between. Germline CDR1 is GTSNPN and CDR2 is SVGIG (reference sequence). In DNA form, the CDR3 reads TGTGCCTGGAACAGCGGGTTGGGGAACATTCAGTACTTC. This translates into CAWNSGLGNIQYF.

This clonotype was observed at least ten times. This chain uses TRBV7-3 with TRBJ1-1, with D uncertain. Germline CDR1 and CDR2: SGHTA and FQGTGA. The germline V and J ends were trimmed by 1 base and 5 bases, with 8 bases remaining between them. The CDR3 sequence is 13 residues long. CDR3 nucleotides: TGTGCCAGCAGCTTAATTGTAGGAACTGAAGCTTTCTTT. It yields the protein CASSLIVGTEAFF.

This clonotype was seen once. CDR3 in amino acids: CAGNRDGYTF. CDR3 DNA sequence: TGTGCCGGGAACAGGGACGGCTACACCTTC. This chain links TRBV2 with TRBJ1-2, with D possibly being TRBD1 (6 bases). The CDR3 is 10 amino acids. Germline CDR1 is SNHLY and CDR2 is FYNNEI. The V and J ends lost 11 bases and 8 bases respectively, with 12 bases between them. The full variable domain, with the rest looked up from reference TRBV2 and TRBJ1-2, is EPEVTQTPSHQVTQMGQEVILRCVPISNHLYFYWYRQILGQKVEFLVSFYNNEISEKSEIFDDQFSVERPDGSNFTLKIRSTKLEDSAMYFCAGNRDGYTFGSGTRLTVV.

This clonotype was seen many times. This chain connects TRBV12-3 or TRBV12-4 to TRBJ1-1; TRBD1 matches at 7 bases. The CDR3 has 15 residues. V was pared by 3 bases and J by 5 bases, with 9 bases of the junction left unmatched. The CDR3 loop is CASSFPEGARTEAFF. For the CDR3, the DNA is TGTGCCAGCAGTTTTCCAGAGGGGGCGCGGACTGAAGCTTTCTTT.

V and J are TRBV25-1 and TRBJ2-2, with 7 bases matching TRBD2. This CDR3 contains 14 residues. The V and J ends lost 7 bases and 4 bases, in that order; junction bases with no gene match: 6. CDR1 and CDR2 (germline): MGHDK, SYGVNS. This CDR3 reads CASKRGGGTGELFF. The CDR3, as DNA: TGTGCCAGCAAGAGGGGCGGGGGCACCGGGGAGCTGTTTTTT.

This clonotype was counted many times. The chain is built from TRBV28 and TRBJ2-7, with D perhaps assigned TRBD1 or TRBD2 (5 bases each). The germline CDR1 and CDR2 sequences are MDHEN and SYDVKM. Deletions cut 7 bases from V and 3 bases from J, with 22 bases between. The CDR3 covers 16 residues. In DNA form, the CDR3 reads TGTGCCAGCAAGTGGGGGACGGGTGCCGGTCTCTACGAGCAGTACTTC. This codes for CASKWGTGAGLYEQYF.

This clonotype has at least ten counts. The chain is built from TRBV29-1 and TRBJ2-7, with D uncertain. There are 11 residues in the CDR3. V lost 0 bases to trimming and J lost 5 bases, with 5 bases between them. Germline V CDR1 and CDR2: SQVTM, ANQGSEA. The CDR3 here is CSVEDHHEQYF. The DNA of the CDR3 is TGCAGCGTTGAAGATCATCACGAGCAGTACTTC.

This clonotype was counted many times. This chain uses TRBV12-3 or TRBV12-4 with TRBJ1-5; 7 bases are a match to TRBD1. V lost 5 bases and J lost 6; bases outside the gene matches: 1. The CDR3 totals 12 residues. The CDR3 bases are TGTGCCAGCAGTACAGGGGTTCAGCCCCAGCATTTT. This translates into CASSTGVQPQHF.